This TCR beta chain was identified during a study of shared clonotypes between healthy human individuals (dated by TCRdb to 2020 to 2022). Turning to the overall study: The cohort comprised a couple of women and a few men aged 18 to 49 years. For each donor, CD4 naive and CD4 memory were each run on three plates, CD8 naive on two plates, and CD8 memory on one plate. The study deeply sequenced blood TCR repertoires of five healthy adults to estimate repertoire size and the extent of clonotype sharing between individuals. To increase sequencing depth and limit assay-specific biases, TCR repertoire library preparation and sequencing were carried out by different laboratories using diverse techniques. Per donor, leukapheresis produced somewhere between about 0.94 and 8.9 billion PBMCs. What the research found in general, with its limitations: Based on pairwise subsampling, the degree of clonotype sharing among donors was expected to be affected by sequencing depth. Compared with non-shared clonotypes, the clonotypes found in all four sorted-subset donors had higher generation probabilities. Sampling was restricted to blood, and TCR repertoires in tissue are likely to differ from TCR repertoires in blood. Because the study included only a small number of donors, the genetic and exposure-history diversity represented was limited. Naive subsets generally had larger estimated clonotype richness than memory subsets. Across a few donors, roughly 5.1% of naive CD4, around 3.5% of naive CD8, under 2.5% of memory CD4, and approximately 0.4% of memory CD8 clonotypes were shared. Incomplete sequencing was indicated by rarefaction of sorted-subset datasets, despite the large sequencing depth.

Using the deep immunoSEQ assay, multiplex PCR amplified TCR CDR3 regions from genomic DNA. For each cell subset, the extracted genomic DNA was distributed evenly across all wells of several immunoSEQ 96-well plates, and each plate served as one replicate. Each replicate PCR for sorted subsets received around 0.2 ug genomic DNA, equal to around 32,000 T cell genomes. The purified libraries were quantified using a Qubit 3.0 fluorometer, sized with a Bioanalyzer 2100, and then quantified again using the KAPA Library Quantification kit. Every immunoSEQ 96-well plate was sequenced on a dedicated single-read 150-cycle Illumina NextSeq 550 flow cell. As for the original processing: The immunoSEQ output contained only junctional sequences without quality scores, so filtering could not match that applied to full-length reads. Sequences were annotated with PyIR, a Python wrapper for IgBLAST v1.9, using IMGT germline references to assign V/J genes and CDR3. Reads were filtered out if the reads had weak V/J assignments (E-value above 1e-6), no CDR3, stop codons, out-of-frame junctions, or ambiguous translated residues. A V3J clonotype was defined by an identical inferred V gene, J gene, and CDR3 amino acid sequence. Percentage overlap between repertoires was calculated by dividing the number of shared unique clonotypes by the size of the smaller repertoire. RTK rarefaction, the Chao1 estimator, and Recon v2.1 estimates of unobserved clonotypes were used to assess repertoire richness. Generation probabilities were computed with OLGA for all TCRbeta clonotypes obtained by the gDNA method from several donors. Entries here come from immuneACCESS through TCRdb and include only in-frame sequences with V and J called. Some clones fail to appear in such tables; in the studies checked, an unresolved V gene covers under half of the shortfall, and the cause of the remainder is unknown. From that table come the V and J calls and clone size; the DNA was used to work out D and trimming. The sample table lists millions of clones, less than 95% of them with a count of one. The ten largest clonotypes hold about 1.1% of the sample.

For the CD8 naive samples, CD45RO-negative cells were positively selected for CCR7, yielding a CD45RA+CCR7+ population from which TemRA cells were excluded. Donors were healthy HIV-negative adults with no recently reported acute infections or vaccinations. Every donor was a Caucasian adult residing in Nashville, Tennessee, USA. Blood was obtained by leukapheresis, after which PBMCs were separated by Ficoll-Histopaque density gradient centrifugation and cryopreserved in liquid nitrogen vapor phase. Purity and quantity of every magnetically sorted T cell population were checked by analytical flow cytometry. From each sorted fraction, genomic DNA was isolated and quantified by UV absorbance on a Nanodrop 2000c. The germline V gene specifies SQVTM as CDR1 and ANQGSEA as CDR2. Reading from cysteine to phenylalanine, the CDR3 counts 12 amino acids. The kept DNA is CDR3 alone, 36 bases in frame from the first base. V is reduced by 6 bases and J by 6 bases, leaving a spacing of 15 bases between them.

On this clone itself: It has no known antigen specificity. Base-call qualities are not available, and no considerably larger clone is one nucleotide away.

This receptor was obtained from a man between 18 and 29 years old in good health. The sequenced sample was naive CD8+ T cells sorted from blood. Taken with the paper, the label for cell subset or site translates to: CD45RA+CCR7+. The chain is made from TRBV29-1 and TRBJ2-7; TRBD1 is perhaps the D gene, given 5 matching bases. The encoded CDR3 is CSVESGRGEQYF. In nucleotide form, the sequence is TGCAGCGTCGAGTCAGGAAGGGGCGAGCAGTACTTC.